This T cell receptor beta chain was obtained from a study of T cell responses to AZD1222 COVID-19 vaccine. Study overall: Second doses that came at about 4 or about 12 weeks were put together.

This table comes from immunoSEQ multiplex PCR, and its TCRdb copy is limited to in-frame clones, with some not included. Of some 120,000 clones in the sample, around 87% were seen once. V lost 6 bases and J lost 3, with 12 bases in between. The CDR3 consists of 14 residues. Germline CDR1 MDHEN, CDR2 SYDVKM. The V gene is TRBV28, the J gene TRBJ1-5, with a weak D call TRBD1 (6 bases). The specimen comprised peripheral blood, sampled on day 0 of AZD1222 vaccination. The receptor's source is an adult in good health. The CDR3 nucleotides read TGTGCCAGCAGAAACAGGGCCCCCAATCAGCCCCAGCATTTT. Its translation is CASRNRAPNQPQHF.